This T cell receptor beta chain was identified during a study of OX40 agonist ivuxolimab in advanced cancers. Study-wide findings and caveats: CD8+ T cells showed, on average, more clonal expansion than CD4+ cells.

This table comes from immunoSEQ multiplex PCR, and its TCRdb copy is limited to in-frame clones, with some not included. The repertoire consists of roughly 25,000 clones, with approximately 77% occurring once and the leading ten covering about 2%. Concerning this clone itself: Its target is not known.

The CDR3 covers 15 residues. Trimming took 4 bases from V and 2 from J; bases not matched to a gene: 3. CDR1 SGHTA and CDR2 FQGNSA come from the germline V gene. This specimen was CD4+ or CD8+ T cells sorted from blood, taken in a trial of the OX40 agonist ivuxolimab. This rearrangement joins TRBV7-2 to TRBJ2-3; 10 bases match TRBD2. The sequence was obtained from an adult with an advanced solid tumor such as melanoma, head and neck, liver or kidney cancer. CDR3 amino acids: CASSYSGRNTDTQYF. The CDR3 DNA reads TGTGCCAGCAGCTATAGCGGGAGGAACACAGATACGCAGTATTTT.